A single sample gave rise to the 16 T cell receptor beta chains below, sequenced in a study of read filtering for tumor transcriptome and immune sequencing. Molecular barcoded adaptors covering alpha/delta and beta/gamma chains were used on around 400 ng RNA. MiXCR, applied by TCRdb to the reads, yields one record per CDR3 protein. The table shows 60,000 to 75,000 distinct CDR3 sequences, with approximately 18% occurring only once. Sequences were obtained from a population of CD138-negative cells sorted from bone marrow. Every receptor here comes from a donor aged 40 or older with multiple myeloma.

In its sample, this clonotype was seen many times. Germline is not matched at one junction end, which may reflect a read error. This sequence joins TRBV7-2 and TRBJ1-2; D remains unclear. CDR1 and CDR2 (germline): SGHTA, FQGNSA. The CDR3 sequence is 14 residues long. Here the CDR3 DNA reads TGTGCCAGCAGCCTAGCCTCTATGGCTGGATTATGGACCTTC. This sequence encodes CASSLASMAGLWTF.

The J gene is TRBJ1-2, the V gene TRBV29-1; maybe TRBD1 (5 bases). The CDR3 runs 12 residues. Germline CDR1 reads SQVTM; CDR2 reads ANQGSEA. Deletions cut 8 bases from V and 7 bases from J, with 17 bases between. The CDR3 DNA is TGCAGCTCCTGGGGGGGGGAGCGTGGCTACACCTTC. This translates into CSSWGGERGYTF.

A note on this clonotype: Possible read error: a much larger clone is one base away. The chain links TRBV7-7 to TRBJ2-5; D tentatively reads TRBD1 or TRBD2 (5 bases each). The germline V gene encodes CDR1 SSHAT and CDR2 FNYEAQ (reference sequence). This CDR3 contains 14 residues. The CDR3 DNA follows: TGTGATAGCAGCCCGGGGACGCAAAAAGAGACCCAGTACTTC. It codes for CDSSPGTQKETQYF.

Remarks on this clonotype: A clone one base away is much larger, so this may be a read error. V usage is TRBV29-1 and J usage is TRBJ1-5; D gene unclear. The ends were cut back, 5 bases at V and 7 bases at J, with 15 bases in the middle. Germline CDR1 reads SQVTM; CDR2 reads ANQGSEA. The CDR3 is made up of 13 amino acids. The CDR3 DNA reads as TGCAGCGTTAGAGGGATGGAAGGACAGCCCCAGCATTTT. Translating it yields CSVRGMEGQPQHF.

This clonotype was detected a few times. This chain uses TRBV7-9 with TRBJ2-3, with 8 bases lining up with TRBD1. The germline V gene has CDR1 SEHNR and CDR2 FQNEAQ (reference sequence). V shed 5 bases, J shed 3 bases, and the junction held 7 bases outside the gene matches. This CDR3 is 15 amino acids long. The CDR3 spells CASSQGDRTTDTQYF. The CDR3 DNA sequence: TGTGCCAGCAGCCAAGGGGACAGGACAACAGATACGCAGTATTTT.

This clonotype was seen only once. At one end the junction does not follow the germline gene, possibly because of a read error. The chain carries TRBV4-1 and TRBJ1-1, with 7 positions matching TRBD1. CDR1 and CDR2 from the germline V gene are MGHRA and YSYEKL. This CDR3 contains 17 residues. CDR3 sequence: CASSARGDRSRNTEASF. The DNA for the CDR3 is TGCGCCAGCAGCGCTAGGGGGGACAGATCGAGGAACACTGAAGCTTCCTTT.

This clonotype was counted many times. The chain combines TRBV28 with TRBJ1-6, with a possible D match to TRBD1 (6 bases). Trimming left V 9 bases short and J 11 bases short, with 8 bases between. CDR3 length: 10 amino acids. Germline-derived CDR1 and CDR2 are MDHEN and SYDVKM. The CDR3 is CASGQTPLHF. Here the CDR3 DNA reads TGTGCCAGTGGACAGACACCCCTCCACTTT. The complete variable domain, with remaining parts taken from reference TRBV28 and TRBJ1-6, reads DVKVTQSSRYLVKRTGEKVFLECVQDMDHENMFWYRQDPGLGLRLIYFSYDVKMKEKGDIPEGYSVSREKKERFSLILESASTNQTSMYLCASGQTPLHFGNGTRLTVT.

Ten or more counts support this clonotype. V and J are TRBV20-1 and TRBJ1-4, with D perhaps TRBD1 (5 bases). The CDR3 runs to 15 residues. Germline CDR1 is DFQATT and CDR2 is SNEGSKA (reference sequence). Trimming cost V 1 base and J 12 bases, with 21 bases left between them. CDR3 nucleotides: TGCAGTGCTAGAGGGGGAGGGGTAAGCAGGCAGGAACTGTTTTTT. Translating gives CSARGGGVSRQELFF.

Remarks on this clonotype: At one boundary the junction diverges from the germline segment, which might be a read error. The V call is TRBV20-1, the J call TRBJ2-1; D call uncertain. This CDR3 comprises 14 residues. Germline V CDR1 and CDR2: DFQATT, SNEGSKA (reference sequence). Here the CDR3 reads CSARGEVSYNVQFF. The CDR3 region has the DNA TGCAGTGCTAGAGGCGAGGTCTCCTACAATGTGCAGTTCTTC.

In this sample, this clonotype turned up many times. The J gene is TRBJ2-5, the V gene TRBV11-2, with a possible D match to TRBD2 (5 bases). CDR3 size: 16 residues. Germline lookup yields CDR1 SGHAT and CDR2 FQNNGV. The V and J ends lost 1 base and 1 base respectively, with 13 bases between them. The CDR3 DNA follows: TGTGCCAGCAGCTTAGGCGGGCGGCACGGCCAAGAGACCCAGTACTTC. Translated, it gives CASSLGGRHGQETQYF.

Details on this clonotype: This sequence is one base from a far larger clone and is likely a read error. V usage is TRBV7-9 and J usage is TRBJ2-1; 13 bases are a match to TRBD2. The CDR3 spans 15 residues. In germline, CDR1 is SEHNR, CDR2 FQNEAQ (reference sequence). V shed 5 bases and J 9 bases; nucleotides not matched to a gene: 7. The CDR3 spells CASSARTSGRTEQFF. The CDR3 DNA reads TGTGCCAGCAGCGCAAGGACTAGCGGGAGAACTGAGCAGTTCTTC.

The CDR3: CASSFSGPRAKNIQYF. The CDR3, as DNA: TGTGCCAGCAGTTTCTCAGGGCCGCGGGCCAAAAACATTCAGTACTTC. The chain combines TRBV28 with TRBJ2-4, with D possibly matching TRBD1 (5 bases). V gave up 3 bases and J gave up 1 base, with 13 bases separating them. The germline CDR1 and CDR2 sequences are MDHEN and SYDVKM. This CDR3 is 16 amino acids long.

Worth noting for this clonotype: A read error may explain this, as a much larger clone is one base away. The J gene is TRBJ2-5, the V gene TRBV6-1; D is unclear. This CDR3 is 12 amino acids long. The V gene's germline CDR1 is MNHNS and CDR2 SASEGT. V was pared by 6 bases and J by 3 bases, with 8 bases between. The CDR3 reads CASSRLEETQYF. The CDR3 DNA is TGTGCCAGCAGCAGGCTTGAAGAGACCCAGTACTTC.

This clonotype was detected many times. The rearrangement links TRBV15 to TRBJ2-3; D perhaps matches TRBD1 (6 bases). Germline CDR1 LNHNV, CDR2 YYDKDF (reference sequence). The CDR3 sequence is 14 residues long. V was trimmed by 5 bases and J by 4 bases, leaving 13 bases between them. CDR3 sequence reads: CATSVAGDPDTQYF. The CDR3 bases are TGTGCCACCAGCGTAGCAGGGGATCCAGATACGCAGTATTTT.

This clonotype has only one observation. The CDR3 region is CASRRGQNCNEQFF. For the CDR3, the DNA is TGTGCTAGCCGCCGGGGACAGAATTGCAATGAGCAGTTCTTC. The V call is TRBV7-7, the J call TRBJ2-1, with 7 nucleotides matching TRBD1. Germline values: CDR1 SSHAT, CDR2 FNYEAQ (reference sequence). The CDR3 length is 14 residues.

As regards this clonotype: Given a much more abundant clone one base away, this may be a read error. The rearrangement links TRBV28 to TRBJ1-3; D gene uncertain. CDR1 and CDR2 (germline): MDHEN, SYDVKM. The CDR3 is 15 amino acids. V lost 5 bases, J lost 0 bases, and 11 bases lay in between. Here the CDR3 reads CASSPRFASGNTIYF. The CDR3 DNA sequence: TGTGCCAGCAGTCCCAGGTTCGCCTCTGGAAACACCATATATTTT.